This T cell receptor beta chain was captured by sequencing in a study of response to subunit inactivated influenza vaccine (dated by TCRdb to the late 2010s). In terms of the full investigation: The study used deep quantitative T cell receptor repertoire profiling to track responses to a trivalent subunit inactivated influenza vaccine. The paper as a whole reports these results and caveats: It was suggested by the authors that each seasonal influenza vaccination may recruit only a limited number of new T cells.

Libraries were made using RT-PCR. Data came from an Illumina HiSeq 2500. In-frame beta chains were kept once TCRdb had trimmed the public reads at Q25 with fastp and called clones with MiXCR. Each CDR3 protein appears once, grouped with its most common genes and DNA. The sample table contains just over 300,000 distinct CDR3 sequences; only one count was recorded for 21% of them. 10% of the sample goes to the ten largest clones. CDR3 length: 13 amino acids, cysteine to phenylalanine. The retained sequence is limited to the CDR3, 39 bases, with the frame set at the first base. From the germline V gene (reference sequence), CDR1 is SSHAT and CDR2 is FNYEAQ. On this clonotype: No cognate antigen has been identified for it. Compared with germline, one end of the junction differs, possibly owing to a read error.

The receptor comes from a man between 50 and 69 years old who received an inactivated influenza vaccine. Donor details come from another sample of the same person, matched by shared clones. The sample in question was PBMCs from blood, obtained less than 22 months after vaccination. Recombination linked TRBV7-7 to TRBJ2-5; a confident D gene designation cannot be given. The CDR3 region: CASSLNNQETQYF. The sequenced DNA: TGTGCTAGCAGCCTGAATAACCAAGAGACCCAGTACTTC.